This TCR beta chain was profiled in a study of regulatory T cells in long-lasting Graves disease. Study-level background: Newly diagnosed Graves' patients took antithyroid drugs under 3 months.

To make TCR beta libraries, researchers used iRepertoire HTBI primers and Arm-PCR of CDR3 regions. TCRdb ran MiXCR on the multiplex PCR reads and lists one entry per CDR3 protein. The table shows just over 600,000 distinct CDR3 sequences, with under 20% occurring only once. The CDR3 spans 12 residues. CDR1 and CDR2 from the germline V gene are MNHNS and SASEGT. V was cut by 5 bases and J by 6 bases, with 11 bases left in between. Noted time point: newly diagnosed GD, antithyroid drugs for less than 3 months. PBMC RNA was the source of the TCR library. This sample was shared with a second study, whose subject was T cells in Graves' hyperthyroidism and ophthalmopathy. That report adds: Exclusion of a patient resulted from uncontrolled infection, other autoimmune disease, pregnancy or lactation. Diagnosis relied on clinical symptoms, serum thyroxine and TRAb, thyroid ultrasound and orbital computed tomography.

This TCR came from a woman younger than 45 with Graves disease. J is TRBJ2-7 and V is TRBV6-1, with a weak D call TRBD2 (5 bases). Source: peripheral blood mononuclear cells (PBMCs), taken at new diagnosis, from a patient treated with antithyroid drugs. The CDR3 loop is CASSRPGGEQYF. Here the CDR3 DNA reads TGTGCCAGCAGTCGACCTGGAGGCGAGCAGTACTTC.